The clone carrying this TCR beta chain was detected ten times or more. These data belong to a study of identical twins. TCRdb re-called the 5' RACE reads with MiXCR, one entry per CDR3 protein. The data show fewer than 550,000 distinct CDR3 sequences, approximately 15% seen once. The CDR3 runs 14 residues. The germline V and J ends were trimmed by 4 bases and 1 base, with 11 bases remaining between them. The V gene's germline CDR1 is SGHRS and CDR2 YFSETQ. These same records also appear under a second study, on yellow fever vaccine responses in identical twins. That study reports: Reportedly, twins showed a vaccine T cell response that looked partly convergent and partly personalized.

The specimen sequenced was CD4+ T cells sorted from blood. This receptor was obtained from a young woman in good health. This chain connects TRBV5-1 to TRBJ2-5; D perhaps matches TRBD2 (5 bases). This CDR3 is CASSLASPQETQYF. The CDR3 nucleotides are TGCGCCAGCAGCCTAGCTAGCCCCCAAGAGACCCAGTACTTC.